Listed below are T cell receptor beta chains from one sample, sequenced in a study of blood T cell repertoires in COVID-19. Generated by immunoSEQ multiplex PCR, the TCRdb table keeps only in-frame clones and is missing some. The sample holds under 350,000 clones, around nine tenths seen once. Sequencing used PBMCs or T cells enriched from blood (not recorded which). These receptors originate from a woman aged 60-75 years who had recovered from COVID-19. The CDR3 runs from the conserved cysteine through the conserved F or W. A D gene is named only where the DNA matches it firmly. Where a row states a size, it is once, few, many or the class of an expanded clone; other rows omit it.

d_gene: NA; abundance: NA; v_gene: TRBV30; j_gene: TRBJ2-2; CDR3aa: CAWSRGAYTGELFF; CDR3nt: TGTGCCTGGTCCCGGGGGGCCTACACCGGGGAGCTGTTTTTT
d_gene: TRBD2; abundance: NA; v_gene: TRBV18; j_gene: TRBJ2-7; CDR3aa: CASSPREGRSEQYF; CDR3nt: TGTGCCAGCTCACCGCGGGAGGGAAGGTCCGAGCAGTACTTC
d_gene: TRBD2; abundance: NA; v_gene: TRBV5-1; j_gene: TRBJ2-2; CDR3aa: CASSARGLAAHGPGELFF; CDR3nt: TGCGCCAGCAGTGCGCGGGGACTAGCGGCCCACGGACCCGGGGAGCTGTTTTTT
d_gene: TRBD1; abundance: NA; v_gene: TRBV27; j_gene: TRBJ2-6; CDR3aa: CASSPLGTASGANVLTF; CDR3nt: TGTGCCAGCAGTCCGCTGGGGACAGCCTCTGGGGCCAACGTCCTGACTTTC
d_gene: TRBD1; abundance: NA; v_gene: TRBV28; j_gene: TRBJ1-6; CDR3aa: CASTLTGDNSPLHF; CDR3nt: TGTGCCAGCACCTTGACAGGGGACAATTCACCCCTCCACTTT
d_gene: NA; abundance: once; v_gene: TRBV5-4; j_gene: TRBJ2-2; CDR3aa: CASSFALGSNTGELFF; CDR3nt: TGTGCCAGCAGCTTTGCCCTAGGATCGAACACCGGGGAGCTGTTTTTT
d_gene: TRBD1; abundance: NA; v_gene: TRBV9; j_gene: TRBJ1-3; CDR3aa: CASSVGTGQGSRNTIYF; CDR3nt: TGTGCCAGCAGCGTAGGAACGGGACAGGGATCTAGAAACACCATATATTTT
d_gene: TRBD1; abundance: NA; v_gene: TRBV19; j_gene: TRBJ2-2; CDR3aa: CASSIGTGFFSGELFF; CDR3nt: TGTGCCAGTAGTATAGGGACAGGGTTTTTCTCCGGGGAGCTGTTTTTT
d_gene: NA; abundance: NA; v_gene: TRBV6-5; j_gene: TRBJ2-1; CDR3aa: CASWIPSAGNNEQFF; CDR3nt: TGTGCCAGCTGGATCCCATCCGCAGGCAACAATGAGCAGTTCTTC
d_gene: NA; abundance: NA; v_gene: TRBV30; j_gene: TRBJ1-4; CDR3aa: CAWSVGGSNEKLFF; CDR3nt: TGTGCCTGGAGTGTGGGGGGTTCTAATGAAAAACTGTTTTTT
d_gene: NA; abundance: NA; v_gene: TRBV5-1; j_gene: TRBJ2-1; CDR3aa: CASSLHRESYNEQFF; CDR3nt: TGCGCCAGCAGCTTGCACAGGGAATCCTACAATGAGCAGTTCTTC
d_gene: TRBD1; abundance: NA; v_gene: TRBV7-3; j_gene: TRBJ1-2; CDR3aa: CASSPGTGGGGYTF; CDR3nt: TGTGCCAGCAGCCCAGGGACAGGGGGCGGTGGCTACACCTTC
d_gene: NA; abundance: NA; v_gene: TRBV2; j_gene: TRBJ1-4; CDR3aa: CASSLQGGNEKLFF; CDR3nt: TGTGCCAGCAGCCTACAAGGGGGAAATGAAAAACTGTTTTTT
d_gene: NA; abundance: NA; v_gene: TRBV18; j_gene: TRBJ2-5; CDR3aa: CASSPSVQETQYF; CDR3nt: TGTGCCAGCTCACCTTCCGTACAAGAGACCCAGTACTTC
d_gene: NA; abundance: NA; v_gene: TRBV3-1/TRBV3-2; j_gene: TRBJ1-2; CDR3aa: CASSQDGGRSNYGYTF; CDR3nt: TGTGCCAGCAGCCAAGACGGGGGGAGATCTAACTATGGCTACACCTTC
d_gene: NA; abundance: NA; v_gene: TRBV5-1; j_gene: TRBJ2-2; CDR3aa: CASSPGPTGELFF; CDR3nt: TGCGCCAGCAGCCCCGGTCCCACCGGGGAGCTGTTTTTT
d_gene: TRBD2; abundance: NA; v_gene: TRBV24-1; j_gene: TRBJ2-3; CDR3aa: CATGGLAGTGGTDTQYF; CDR3nt: TGTGCCACCGGAGGTCTAGCGGGGACCGGCGGCACAGATACGCAGTATTTT
d_gene: TRBD1; abundance: NA; v_gene: TRBV2; j_gene: TRBJ2-7; CDR3aa: CASSLDRGEYEQYF; CDR3nt: TGTGCCAGCAGCCTCGACAGGGGCGAGTACGAGCAGTACTTC
d_gene: TRBD1; abundance: NA; v_gene: TRBV7-9; j_gene: TRBJ1-2; CDR3aa: CASSLGTGRNGYTF; CDR3nt: TGTGCCAGCAGCCTAGGGACAGGAAGAAATGGCTACACCTTC
d_gene: TRBD1; abundance: NA; v_gene: TRBV24-1; j_gene: TRBJ1-4; CDR3aa: CAAGQVGEKLFF; CDR3nt: TGTGCCGCGGGACAGGTCGGTGAAAAACTGTTTTTT
d_gene: NA; abundance: NA; v_gene: TRBV25-1; j_gene: TRBJ2-5; CDR3aa: CASSELQKETQYF; CDR3nt: TGTGCCAGCAGCGAACTCCAGAAAGAGACCCAGTACTTC
d_gene: NA; abundance: NA; v_gene: TRBV6-6; j_gene: TRBJ1-2; CDR3aa: CASSPQINYGYTF; CDR3nt: TGTGCCAGCAGTCCCCAGATTAACTATGGCTACACCTTC
d_gene: NA; abundance: NA; v_gene: TRBV5-1; j_gene: TRBJ2-1; CDR3aa: CASSRTATPYNEQFF; CDR3nt: TGCGCCAGCAGCCGGACAGCGACTCCCTACAATGAGCAGTTCTTC
d_gene: TRBD1; abundance: NA; v_gene: TRBV28; j_gene: TRBJ1-2; CDR3aa: CASSYRDRALGYTF; CDR3nt: TGTGCCAGCAGTTACCGGGACAGGGCTCTTGGCTACACCTTC
d_gene: NA; abundance: NA; v_gene: TRBV6-1; j_gene: TRBJ1-1; CDR3aa: CASSELTGNTEAFF; CDR3nt: TGTGCCAGCAGTGAACTAACAGGGAACACTGAAGCTTTCTTT
d_gene: NA; abundance: NA; v_gene: TRBV11-3; j_gene: TRBJ1-1; CDR3aa: CASSPPLSRAFF; CDR3nt: TGTGCCAGCAGCCCCCCTCTCTCGAGGGCTTTCTTT
d_gene: NA; abundance: NA; v_gene: TRBV9; j_gene: TRBJ1-1; CDR3aa: CASSVDLENTEAFF; CDR3nt: TGTGCCAGCAGCGTAGATTTAGAGAACACTGAAGCTTTCTTT
d_gene: TRBD2; abundance: NA; v_gene: TRBV10-2; j_gene: TRBJ2-7; CDR3aa: CASSEVKGTSGEQYF; CDR3nt: TGCGCCAGCAGTGAGGTTAAGGGCACTAGCGGCGAGCAGTACTTC
d_gene: NA; abundance: NA; v_gene: TRBV6-6; j_gene: TRBJ2-7; CDR3aa: CASSLPTIYEQYF; CDR3nt: TGTGCCAGCAGTCTCCCGACTATCTACGAGCAGTACTTC
d_gene: TRBD1; abundance: NA; v_gene: TRBV28; j_gene: TRBJ1-6; CDR3aa: CASSFKARGASPLHF; CDR3nt: TGTGCCAGCAGTTTTAAGGCCAGGGGGGCTTCACCCCTCCACTTT
d_gene: NA; abundance: NA; v_gene: TRBV19; j_gene: TRBJ1-2; CDR3aa: CASTYGGFYGYTF; CDR3nt: TGTGCCAGTACATATGGCGGCTTCTATGGCTACACCTTC
d_gene: NA; abundance: NA; v_gene: TRBV11-3; j_gene: TRBJ2-5; CDR3aa: CASSGGQETQYF; CDR3nt: TGTGCCAGCAGCGGCGGACAAGAGACCCAGTACTTC
d_gene: NA; abundance: NA; v_gene: TRBV11-3; j_gene: TRBJ2-7; CDR3aa: CASSLQYSEQGSYEQYF; CDR3nt: TGTGCCAGCAGCTTACAATATAGCGAGCAGGGGTCCTACGAGCAGTACTTC
d_gene: NA; abundance: NA; v_gene: TRBV11-3; j_gene: TRBJ2-1; CDR3aa: CASSLVWGPENEQFF; CDR3nt: TGTGCCAGCAGCTTAGTCTGGGGGCCGGAAAATGAGCAGTTCTTC
d_gene: TRBD1; abundance: NA; v_gene: TRBV7-8; j_gene: TRBJ1-1; CDR3aa: CASSLGGRGRTEAFF; CDR3nt: TGTGCCAGCAGCTTAGGCGGCAGGGGGCGAACTGAAGCTTTCTTT
d_gene: TRBD1; abundance: NA; v_gene: TRBV5-1; j_gene: TRBJ1-1; CDR3aa: CASSVRTGEAFF; CDR3nt: TGCGCCAGCAGCGTAAGGACAGGGGAAGCTTTCTTT
d_gene: NA; abundance: NA; v_gene: TRBV28; j_gene: TRBJ1-1; CDR3aa: CASGAGSYTEAFF; CDR3nt: TGTGCCAGCGGGGCAGGATCTTACACTGAAGCTTTCTTT
d_gene: TRBD2; abundance: once; v_gene: TRBV9; j_gene: TRBJ2-3; CDR3aa: CASSVGTSGSQDTQYF; CDR3nt: TGTGCCAGCAGCGTAGGGACTAGCGGGAGTCAAGATACGCAGTATTTT
d_gene: NA; abundance: NA; v_gene: TRBV3-1/TRBV3-2; j_gene: TRBJ1-2; CDR3aa: CASSQGPRNGYTF; CDR3nt: TGTGCCAGCAGCCAAGGGCCGAGGAATGGCTACACCTTC
d_gene: NA; abundance: NA; v_gene: TRBV5-1; j_gene: TRBJ1-1; CDR3aa: CASSLGSGENTEAFF; CDR3nt: TGCGCCAGCAGCTTGGGATCGGGGGAGAACACTGAAGCTTTCTTT
d_gene: NA; abundance: NA; v_gene: TRBV2; j_gene: TRBJ2-1; CDR3aa: CASSEVNRSYNEQFF; CDR3nt: TGTGCCAGCAGTGAAGTTAACAGATCCTACAATGAGCAGTTCTTC
d_gene: NA; abundance: NA; v_gene: TRBV3-1/TRBV3-2; j_gene: TRBJ2-5; CDR3aa: CASSAGETQYF; CDR3nt: TGTGCCAGCAGCGCCGGAGAGACCCAGTACTTC
d_gene: TRBD2; abundance: NA; v_gene: TRBV5-6; j_gene: TRBJ2-7; CDR3aa: CASSLPPGTSGGAEEQYF; CDR3nt: TGTGCCAGCAGCTTACCCCCCGGGACTAGCGGGGGGGCCGAAGAGCAGTACTTC
d_gene: NA; abundance: NA; v_gene: TRBV3-1/TRBV3-2; j_gene: TRBJ2-5; CDR3aa: CASSQRLGEETQYF; CDR3nt: TGTGCCAGCAGCCAACGATTAGGGGAAGAGACCCAGTACTTC
d_gene: TRBD1; abundance: NA; v_gene: TRBV25-1; j_gene: TRBJ1-2; CDR3aa: CASPGGLGYGYTF; CDR3nt: TGTGCCAGCCCAGGGGGCTTGGGCTATGGCTACACCTTC
d_gene: NA; abundance: NA; v_gene: TRBV7-6; j_gene: TRBJ1-3; CDR3aa: CASSLASFSGNTIYF; CDR3nt: TGTGCCAGCAGCCTAGCATCTTTCTCTGGAAACACCATATATTTT